Listed below are T cell receptor beta chains from one sample, sequenced in a study of cytomegalovirus exposure and HLA in healthy donors. Method: immunoSEQ multiplex PCR; TCRdb's copy keeps in-frame clones and lacks some. The data hold about 110,000 clones, with roughly 70% observed a single time. Sequencing was carried out using PBMCs. The receptors shown here come from a middle-aged man in good health and CMV-seronegative. The CDR3 runs from the conserved cysteine through the conserved F or W. A D gene is named only where the DNA matches it firmly. Rows give clone size only sometimes, using once, few, many, or a class for an expanded clone.

V: TRBV19
J: TRBJ2-5
length: 14
D: NA
size: few
DNA: TGTGCCAGTACAGTAGCGTACGGGCAAGAGACCCAGTACTTC
CDR3: CASTVAYGQETQYF

V: TRBV28
J: TRBJ2-3
length: 15
D: NA
size: NA
DNA: TGTGCCAGCAGTTTAGGACAGCTAAGCACAGATACGCAGTATTTT
CDR3: CASSLGQLSTDTQYF

V: TRBV7-9
J: TRBJ2-5
length: 11
D: NA
size: NA
DNA: TGTTCCAGCAGCCCCGGGGGGACCCAGTACTTC
CDR3: CSSSPGGTQYF

V: TRBV19
J: TRBJ2-1
length: 14
D: TRBD2
size: NA
DNA: TGTGCCAGTAATAGCGGGAGCACTTACAATGAGCAGTTCTTC
CDR3: CASNSGSTYNEQFF

V: TRBV11-3
J: TRBJ2-7
length: 16
D: TRBD1
size: NA
DNA: TGTGCCAGCAGCTTTGGACAGGGGTTTCTGCCCTACGAGCAGTACTTC
CDR3: CASSFGQGFLPYEQYF

V: TRBV19
J: TRBJ1-5
length: 13
D: NA
size: NA
DNA: TGTGCCAGTAGTTCCGGGACATTTCAGCCCCAGCATTTT
CDR3: CASSSGTFQPQHF

V: TRBV5-4
J: TRBJ2-7
length: 12
D: NA
size: NA
DNA: TGTGCCAGCAGCCGCACAGGTAACGAGCAGTACTTC
CDR3: CASSRTGNEQYF

V: TRBV7-9
J: TRBJ1-6
length: 13
D: NA
size: NA
DNA: TGTGCCAGCAGCTTAGGGACAGCAGAACCCCTCCACTTT
CDR3: CASSLGTAEPLHF

V: TRBV4-1
J: TRBJ2-7
length: 14
D: TRBD1
size: few
DNA: TGCGCCAGCAGCCCGGGACAGAGCTCCTACGAGCAGTACTTC
CDR3: CASSPGQSSYEQYF

V: TRBV19
J: TRBJ2-3
length: 16
D: NA
size: NA
DNA: TGTGCCAGTAGTACTAGCGGAGGGGGGTCCACAGATACGCAGTATTTT
CDR3: CASSTSGGGSTDTQYF

V: TRBV25-1
J: TRBJ2-3
length: 13
D: NA
size: few
DNA: TGTGCCAGCAGTCTCCCCGCGGGTAGTCCGCAGTATTTT
CDR3: CASSLPAGSPQYF

V: TRBV19
J: TRBJ1-3
length: 16
D: NA
size: NA
DNA: TGTGCCAGTAGTATTCCCGGGATTAGCTCTGGAAACACCATATATTTT
CDR3: CASSIPGISSGNTIYF

V: TRBV7-6
J: TRBJ2-2
length: 15
D: NA
size: once
DNA: TGTGCCAGCAGCCGGACAGTTTCGAACACCGGGGAGCTGTTTTTT
CDR3: CASSRTVSNTGELFF

V: TRBV19
J: TRBJ2-2
length: 14
D: NA
size: NA
DNA: TGTGCCAGTAGTTCTCAACAGGGTCCCGGGGAGCTGTTTTTT
CDR3: CASSSQQGPGELFF

V: TRBV5-4
J: TRBJ1-6
length: 18
D: NA
size: few
DNA: TGTGCCAGCAGCCGAACCGGGGGGGGCGCCTCCTATAATTCACCCCTCCACTTT
CDR3: CASSRTGGGASYNSPLHF

V: TRBV18
J: TRBJ2-2
length: 14
D: NA
size: NA
DNA: TGTGCCAGCTCCCGGACTGGTTCCACCGGGGAGCTGTTTTTT
CDR3: CASSRTGSTGELFF

V: TRBV27
J: TRBJ1-2
length: 15
D: TRBD1
size: once
DNA: TGTGCCAGCAGTCCTTCGGCCGACAGGGACTATGGCTACACCTTC
CDR3: CASSPSADRDYGYTF

V: TRBV27
J: TRBJ2-7
length: 13
D: NA
size: NA
DNA: TGTGCCAGCAGTTTCACAGGCCGATACGAGCAGTACTTC
CDR3: CASSFTGRYEQYF

V: TRBV30
J: TRBJ1-2
length: 11
D: NA
size: NA
DNA: TGTGCCTGGCGCGACAGTCAAGGCTACACCTTC
CDR3: CAWRDSQGYTF

V: TRBV6-1
J: TRBJ1-5
length: 14
D: NA
size: NA
DNA: TGTGCCAGATCCGGGACACATAGCAATCAGCCCCAGCATTTT
CDR3: CARSGTHSNQPQHF

V: TRBV5-6
J: TRBJ2-7
length: 15
D: NA
size: NA
DNA: TGTGCCAGCAGCTTGAAATTGGCACTATCCTACGAGCAGTACTTC
CDR3: CASSLKLALSYEQYF

V: TRBV7-6
J: TRBJ1-3
length: 16
D: NA
size: few
DNA: TGTGCCAGCAGCTTATCGGGTGCACTCTCTGGAAACACCATATATTTT
CDR3: CASSLSGALSGNTIYF

V: TRBV28
J: TRBJ2-1
length: 16
D: TRBD2
size: NA
DNA: TGTGCCAGCAGACTAGCGGGGCCGAGCTCCTACAATGAGCAGTTCTTC
CDR3: CASRLAGPSSYNEQFF

V: TRBV7-6
J: TRBJ1-5
length: 14
D: NA
size: NA
DNA: TGTGCCAGCAGCTTAGCCGACAGGAATCAGCCCCAGCATTTT
CDR3: CASSLADRNQPQHF

V: TRBV4-3
J: TRBJ1-4
length: 15
D: NA
size: NA
DNA: TGCGCCAGCAGCCAAGATTATATCGGAGGCGGAAAACTGTTTTTT
CDR3: CASSQDYIGGGKLFF

V: TRBV21-1
J: TRBJ1-6
length: 17
D: NA
size: NA
DNA: TGTGCCAGCAGCCCTCGACGATTACAGGGGTATAATTCACCCCTCCACTTT
CDR3: CASSPRRLQGYNSPLHF

V: TRBV20-1
J: TRBJ2-7
length: 11
D: NA
size: NA
DNA: TGCAGTGCCCGAAGGGGATACGAGCAGTACTTC
CDR3: CSARRGYEQYF

V: TRBV15
J: TRBJ1-4
length: 13
D: NA
size: NA
DNA: TGTGCCAGCTCGAGAACAGGCTATGAAAAACTGTTTTTT
CDR3: CASSRTGYEKLFF

V: TRBV25-1
J: TRBJ2-2
length: 13
D: NA
size: few
DNA: TGTGCCAGCAGAGCAGGGAACACCGGGGAGCTGTTTTTT
CDR3: CASRAGNTGELFF

V: TRBV30
J: TRBJ1-1
length: 13
D: NA
size: NA
DNA: TGTGCCTGGACCGCAGGACAAAACACTGAAGCTTTCTTT
CDR3: CAWTAGQNTEAFF

V: TRBV30
J: TRBJ2-3
length: 15
D: NA
size: NA
DNA: TGTGCCTGGAGTTACAGGGAGAGGGGCACAGATACGCAGTATTTT
CDR3: CAWSYRERGTDTQYF

V: TRBV6-5
J: TRBJ2-7
length: 16
D: TRBD1
size: few
DNA: TGTGCCAGCAGTTCATTCCACAGGACAGGGGGCTACGAGCAGTACTTC
CDR3: CASSSFHRTGGYEQYF

V: TRBV5-6
J: TRBJ2-6
length: 16
D: NA
size: NA
DNA: TGTGCCAGCAGCTTGGTTGTCAGCTCTGGGGCCAACGTCCTGACTTTC
CDR3: CASSLVVSSGANVLTF

V: TRBV4-1
J: TRBJ2-5
length: 18
D: NA
size: NA
DNA: TGCGCCAGCAGCCAAGAGGGCTTGGGGAGACTAGGGCAAGAGACCCAGTACTTC
CDR3: CASSQEGLGRLGQETQYF

V: TRBV5-1
J: TRBJ2-1
length: 16
D: TRBD2
size: NA
DNA: TGCGCCAGCAGCGCGTTTAGCGGGGGACTATACAATGAGCAGTTCTTC
CDR3: CASSAFSGGLYNEQFF

V: TRBV5-4
J: TRBJ1-2
length: 13
D: TRBD1
size: NA
DNA: TGTGCCAGCAGCTACGGACAGGCCGGTGGCTACACCTTC
CDR3: CASSYGQAGGYTF

V: TRBV7-2
J: TRBJ1-4
length: 14
D: NA
size: few
DNA: TGTGCCAGCACTCAGCGGGTGGGGGATGAAAAACTGTTTTTT
CDR3: CASTQRVGDEKLFF

V: TRBV19
J: TRBJ2-7
length: 13
D: NA
size: NA
DNA: TGTGCCAGTAGTTCCAGGGGCTCGGGCGAGCAGTACTTC
CDR3: CASSSRGSGEQYF

V: TRBV15
J: TRBJ2-3
length: 16
D: TRBD2
size: NA
DNA: TGTGCCACCAGCAGAGACCCGACTAGCTTCTCAGATACGCAGTATTTT
CDR3: CATSRDPTSFSDTQYF

V: TRBV6-5
J: TRBJ2-7
length: 16
D: NA
size: NA
DNA: TGTGCCAGCAGTTACTCTTCGCTGACTCAGACCTACGAGCAGTACTTC
CDR3: CASSYSSLTQTYEQYF

V: TRBV19
J: TRBJ2-2
length: 15
D: NA
size: NA
DNA: TGTGCCAGTAGTATAACCGGGATATCCCCCGGGGAGCTGTTTTTT
CDR3: CASSITGISPGELFF

V: TRBV15
J: TRBJ2-3
length: 19
D: TRBD2
size: once
DNA: TGTGCCACCAGCAGAGTAGGACTAGCGGGAGGGCCGGGGGGAGATACGCAGTATTTT
CDR3: CATSRVGLAGGPGGDTQYF

V: TRBV14
J: TRBJ1-1
length: 16
D: NA
size: NA
DNA: TGTGCCAGCAGCCAAGATGTGGCCGGTTGGAGAACTGAAGCTTTCTTT
CDR3: CASSQDVAGWRTEAFF

V: TRBV6-5
J: TRBJ1-5
length: 15
D: TRBD1
size: once
DNA: TGTGCCAGCAGTGTCGGGACAGCGGAAAATCAGCCCCAGCATTTT
CDR3: CASSVGTAENQPQHF

V: TRBV27
J: TRBJ2-7
length: 15
D: NA
size: NA
DNA: TGTGCCAGCAGTTCGTCTCTACTAGCTTCCCTCGAGCAGTACTTC
CDR3: CASSSSLLASLEQYF

V: TRBV19
J: TRBJ2-7
length: 13
D: TRBD1
size: few
DNA: TGTGCCAGTAGTATGGGACAGTCCTACGAGCAGTACTTC
CDR3: CASSMGQSYEQYF

V: TRBV5-4
J: TRBJ2-3
length: 15
D: TRBD2
size: NA
DNA: TGTGCCAGCAGCTCGGGACTAGCAGGCACAGATACGCAGTATTTT
CDR3: CASSSGLAGTDTQYF

V: TRBV29-1
J: TRBJ1-3
length: 14
D: TRBD1
size: NA
DNA: TGCAGCGTTGAGCCCCGGACAGGTGGCGACACCATATATTTT
CDR3: CSVEPRTGGDTIYF

V: TRBV30
J: TRBJ2-7
length: 11
D: TRBD2
size: NA
DNA: TGCGGATCTAGCGGAGCCTACGAGCAGTACTTC
CDR3: CGSSGAYEQYF

V: TRBV5-4
J: TRBJ2-5
length: 13
D: NA
size: once
DNA: TGTGCCAGCAGCTTGGACTTAGAAGAGACCCAGTACTTC
CDR3: CASSLDLEETQYF

V: TRBV7-9
J: TRBJ2-7
length: 13
D: NA
size: few
DNA: TGTGCCAGCAACCCGGCAGGGTACCACGAGCAGTACTTC
CDR3: CASNPAGYHEQYF

V: TRBV7-9
J: TRBJ1-2
length: 12
D: TRBD1
size: NA
DNA: TGTGCCAGCAGCCAGGACAGGGAAGCGAACACCTTC
CDR3: CASSQDREANTF

V: TRBV2
J: TRBJ2-7
length: 14
D: NA
size: NA
DNA: TGTGCCAGCAGTGAGCTGGTACACAAGTACGAGCAGTACTTC
CDR3: CASSELVHKYEQYF

V: TRBV5-1
J: TRBJ1-3
length: 16
D: TRBD1
size: NA
DNA: TGCGCCAGCAGCTTGGGGACAGGAATATCCGGAAACACCATATATTTT
CDR3: CASSLGTGISGNTIYF